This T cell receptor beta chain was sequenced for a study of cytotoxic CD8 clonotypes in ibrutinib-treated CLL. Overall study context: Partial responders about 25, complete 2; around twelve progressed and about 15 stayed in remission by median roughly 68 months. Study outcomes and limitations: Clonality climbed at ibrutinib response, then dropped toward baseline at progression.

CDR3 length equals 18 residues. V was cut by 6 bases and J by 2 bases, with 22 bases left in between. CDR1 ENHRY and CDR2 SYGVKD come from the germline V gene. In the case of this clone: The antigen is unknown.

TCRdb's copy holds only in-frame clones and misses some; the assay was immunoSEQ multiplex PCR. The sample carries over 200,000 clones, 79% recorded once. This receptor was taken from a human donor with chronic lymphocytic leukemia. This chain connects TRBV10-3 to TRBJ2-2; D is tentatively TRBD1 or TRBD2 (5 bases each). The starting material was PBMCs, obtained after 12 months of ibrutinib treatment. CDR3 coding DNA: TGTGCCATCAGAGACCAACAACTGGGACCGACCAACACCGGGGAGCTGTTTTTT. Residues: CAIRDQQLGPTNTGELFF.